This T cell receptor beta chain originates from a study of blood T cells in healthy people across ages (dated by TCRdb to about 2015). Broadly, across the study: In model experiments, template switching captured about one uniquely barcoded TCR beta cDNA molecule for every two T cells. The study measured age-related changes in TCR beta repertoire diversity using deep sequencing normalized with unique cDNA molecular identifiers. Donors were grouped into four age groups: young (average roughly 15 years), middle-aged (39), aged (about 59) and long-lived (around 82). To avoid experimental bias, donors of different ages were spread randomly across the sequencing lanes. Using the same blood draw, the study looked at two additional independent replicas of 1 million unique cDNA reads for two donors, one aged 18 to 29 and the other aged 80 or older.

Donors were 40 or so systemically healthy Caucasian individuals from Russia aged roughly 6 to 100 years. Each donor gave ten milliliters of peripheral blood, collected into EDTA-treated Vacutainer tubes. Ficoll-Paque density-gradient centrifugation was used to isolate PBMCs, with at least 6 million per sample. Total RNA was extracted from PBMCs with Trizol reagent, with at least 6 micrograms obtained per sample. For every donor, flow cytometry on a PBMC aliquot measured the percentage of naive CD45RAhigh/CD27high T cells. Preparation of the library involved 5' RACE. The sequencing machine was an Illumina HiSeq 2500. A second about 7 to 11 cycle PCR used a sample-barcoded 5' primer and a J-beta primer mix. A template-switch 5' adaptor carrying 12 random nucleotides introduced a unique molecular identifier onto each TCR beta cDNA molecule. At least 2.5 million CDR3-containing paired-end reads were obtained from each sample. The Mint cDNA synthesis kit, primed by a TRBC-specific oligonucleotide, was used to synthesize first-strand cDNA from all RNA. Following uracil-DNA glycosylase treatment, all cDNA underwent a first 18-cycle PCR with the universal primers M1SS and BC2_uni_R. Processing in the source paper ran as follows. Normalization of each sample was performed by random selection of 1 million high-quality reads, each carrying a distinct molecular identifier. Reads sharing molecular identifiers were discarded rather than binned into consensus sequences. MiTCR, set to a Q25 quality threshold and the strictest error-elimination algorithm, was used for CDR3 identification, clonotype clustering and error correction. A nonparametric unseen species model with Euler transformation was used to estimate a lower bound on total TCR beta diversity. Using fastp at Q25 and MiXCR, TCRdb reprocessed the public reads and kept productive beta chains. Identical CDR3 proteins give one entry, which carries the most common genes and DNA. The V and J calls and clone size come from TCRdb's table, not from the authors' own analysis. The sample contains about 830,000 distinct CDR3 sequences, roughly 64% of them found a single time. The top ten hold 20% to 25% of the sample.

On the study overall, not on this receptor specifically: Because profiling used bulk unsorted PBMCs, naive and antigen-experienced compartments could not be compared conclusively. Observed TCR beta diversity per million T cells fell roughly linearly with age, and a significant reduction was already apparent by age roughly 40. Compared with the aged group, the long-lived group had more naive CD4+ T cells, fewer expanded clones and increased TCR diversity, suggesting age selection. Estimates of total diversity based on one million sequenced T cells were considered lower bounds and underestimates. A strong correlation was found between observed TCR beta diversity and the percentage of naive T cells measured by flow cytometry. Because the CMV infection status of the donors was unknown, age-related changes in expanded clonotypes may potentially have been confounded.

The junction shows trimming of 7 bases on V and 8 bases on J, plus 18 bases between the germline ends. The CDR3, cysteine through phenylalanine, is 13 amino acids long. The retained sequence is limited to the CDR3, 39 bases, with the frame set at the first base. The germline V gene (reference sequence) specifies DFQATT as CDR1 and SNEGSKA as CDR2. As for this clonotype: This receptor's antigen is unknown. No quality values exist for individual bases; no much larger clone is one base distant.

This clonotype originated in a man aged 30-40 years in good health. The sample was blood. This chain is built from TRBV20-1 and TRBJ2-4; the D gene is possibly TRBD1, with 6 bases matching. CDR3 protein: CSGKPTGMDIQYF. In nucleotide form, the sequence is TGCAGTGGCAAACCAACAGGGATGGACATTCAGTACTTC.